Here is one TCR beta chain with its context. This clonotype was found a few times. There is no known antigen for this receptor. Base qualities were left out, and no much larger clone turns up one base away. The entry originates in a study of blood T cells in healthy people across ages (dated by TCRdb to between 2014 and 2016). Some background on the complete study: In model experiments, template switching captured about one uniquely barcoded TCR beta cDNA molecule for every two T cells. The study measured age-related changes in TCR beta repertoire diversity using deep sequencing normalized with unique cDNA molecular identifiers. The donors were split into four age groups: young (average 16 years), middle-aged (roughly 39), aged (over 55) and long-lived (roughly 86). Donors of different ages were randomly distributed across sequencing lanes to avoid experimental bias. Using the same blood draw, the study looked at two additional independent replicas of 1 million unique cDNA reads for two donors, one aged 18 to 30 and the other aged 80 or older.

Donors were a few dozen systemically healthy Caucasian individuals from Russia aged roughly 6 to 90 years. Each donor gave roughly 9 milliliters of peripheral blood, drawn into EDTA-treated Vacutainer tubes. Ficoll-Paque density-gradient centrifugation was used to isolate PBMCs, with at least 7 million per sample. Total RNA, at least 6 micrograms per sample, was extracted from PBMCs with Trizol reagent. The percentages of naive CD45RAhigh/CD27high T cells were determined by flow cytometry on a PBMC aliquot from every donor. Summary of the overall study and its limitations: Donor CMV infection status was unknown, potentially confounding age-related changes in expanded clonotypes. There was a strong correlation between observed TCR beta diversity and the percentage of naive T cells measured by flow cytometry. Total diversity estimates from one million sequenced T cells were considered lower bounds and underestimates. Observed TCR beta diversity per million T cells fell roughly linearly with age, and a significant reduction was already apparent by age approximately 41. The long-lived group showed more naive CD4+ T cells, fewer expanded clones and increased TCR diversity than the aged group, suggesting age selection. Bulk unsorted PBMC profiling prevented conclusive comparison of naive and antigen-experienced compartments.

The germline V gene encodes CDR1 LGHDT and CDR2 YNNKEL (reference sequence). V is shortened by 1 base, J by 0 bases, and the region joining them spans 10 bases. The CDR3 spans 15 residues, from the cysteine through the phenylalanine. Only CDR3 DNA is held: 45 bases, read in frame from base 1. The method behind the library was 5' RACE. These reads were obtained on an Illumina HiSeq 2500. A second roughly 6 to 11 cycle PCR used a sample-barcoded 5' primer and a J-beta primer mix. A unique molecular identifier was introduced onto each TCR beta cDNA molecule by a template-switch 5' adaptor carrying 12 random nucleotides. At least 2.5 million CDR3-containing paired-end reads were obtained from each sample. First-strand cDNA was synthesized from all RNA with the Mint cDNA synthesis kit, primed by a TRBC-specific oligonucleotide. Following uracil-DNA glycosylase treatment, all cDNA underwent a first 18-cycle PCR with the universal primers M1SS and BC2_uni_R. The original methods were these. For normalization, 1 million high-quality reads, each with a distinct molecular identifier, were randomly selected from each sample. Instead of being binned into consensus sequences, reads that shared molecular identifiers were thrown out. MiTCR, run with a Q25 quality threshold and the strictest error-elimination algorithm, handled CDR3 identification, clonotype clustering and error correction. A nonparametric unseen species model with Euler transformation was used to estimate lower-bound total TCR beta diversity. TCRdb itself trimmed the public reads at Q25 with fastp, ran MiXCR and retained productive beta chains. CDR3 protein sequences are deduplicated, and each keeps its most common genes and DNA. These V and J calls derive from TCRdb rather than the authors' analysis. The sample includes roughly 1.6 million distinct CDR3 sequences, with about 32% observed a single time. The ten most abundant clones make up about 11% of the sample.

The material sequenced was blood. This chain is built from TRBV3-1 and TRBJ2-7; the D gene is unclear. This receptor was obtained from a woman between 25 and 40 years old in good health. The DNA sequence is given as TGTGCCAGCAGCCAAGGGATCGCCACCTCCTACGAGCAGTACTTC. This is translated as CASSQGIATSYEQYF.